A selection of T cell receptor beta chains follows, all from one sample in a study of control samples from healthy donors and cancer patients. Here immunoSEQ multiplex PCR was the method, and the copy in TCRdb shows in-frame clones only, minus some. The repertoire includes roughly 80,000 clones, 88% of them detected once, and 4.5% to 6% sits in the top ten. Source material: blood. Every receptor here comes from a woman between 50 and 59 years old in good health. Both conserved end residues are trimmed from each CDR3.

v_gene	j_gene	CDR3aa
TRBV6-5	TRBJ2-4	ASTPQGARGGIQY
TRBV5-1	TRBJ2-7	ASSLEGAASYEQY
TRBV30	TRBJ2-1	AWDRGGSYNEQF
TRBV5-1	TRBJ1-1	ASSLGSLGFGTEAF
TRBV27	TRBJ1-1	ASSLNRGRAEAF
TRBV18	TRBJ1-2	ASSPSRGDYGYT
TRBV5-1	TRBJ1-2	ASSLDPNYGYT
TRBV5-1	TRBJ2-3	ASSPRTPSASTDTQY
TRBV6-1	TRBJ1-1	ASSEAGAGEAF
TRBV27	TRBJ1-5	ASSMTSSGPQH
TRBV13	TRBJ1-1	ASSVQGAPEAF
TRBV11-2	TRBJ1-4	ASSLDWGETNEKLF
TRBV19	TRBJ1-5	ASSFKVEQPQH
TRBV9	TRBJ1-3	ASSVDVVSSGNTIY
TRBV18	TRBJ1-5	ASSSNLRTGGPYSNQPQH
TRBV6-1	TRBJ2-7	ASSDGYEQY
TRBV1	TRBJ1-5	TSSLRKGRRDQPQH
TRBV6-6	TRBJ1-5	ASRGPNQPQH
TRBV19	TRBJ1-2	ASAPRAENGYT
TRBV19	TRBJ1-1	ASSIDYRAGHTEAF
TRBV20-1	TRBJ2-7	SASRLAGEPYEQY
TRBV12-3/TRBV12-4	TRBJ1-1	ASRSPMNTEAF
TRBV2	TRBJ1-1	ASRPGTLNTEAF
TRBV10-3	TRBJ2-1	AISEGPGRDEQF
TRBV18	TRBJ2-2	ASSTNTGELF
TRBV7-7	TRBJ2-1	ASSLLGGRADEQF
TRBV19	TRBJ1-5	ASSPGTGGAQPQH
TRBV20-1	TRBJ2-5	SVEPQETQY
TRBV13	TRBJ2-7	ASSSRDRGSYEQY
TRBV12-3/TRBV12-4	TRBJ1-1	ASSLGGLEAF
TRBV7-9	TRBJ1-1	ASSLGAGKNTEAF
TRBV18	TRBJ2-5	ASSPMNGETQY
TRBV9	TRBJ1-5	ASSVGGSNQPQH
TRBV19	TRBJ1-5	ASSIQDNQPQH
TRBV4-1	TRBJ1-2	ASSQDPAGGHGYT
TRBV29-1	TRBJ1-1	SAEGQINTEAF
TRBV6-5	TRBJ1-1	ASLIGNTEAF
TRBV2	TRBJ2-7	ASRAQGSSYEQY
TRBV30	TRBJ1-1	AWSVHDGGKVTEAF
TRBV5-4	TRBJ1-2	ASSRDGNYGYT
TRBV5-1	TRBJ1-1	ASSLGRLDTEAF
TRBV27	TRBJ2-1	ASSLGGQYNEQF
TRBV12-3/TRBV12-4	TRBJ2-7	ASSTTGYEQY
TRBV6-5	TRBJ2-4	ASSYGGDDKNIQY
TRBV5-1	TRBJ1-1	ASRGQIVGNTEAF
TRBV3-1/TRBV3-2	TRBJ2-3	ASSQEGGGRNTQY
TRBV5-1	TRBJ1-3	ASRQGTAGNTIY
TRBV9	TRBJ2-7	ASSVVSEGGEQY
TRBV11-3	TRBJ1-5	ASSNPTGRRPQH
TRBV30	TRBJ2-3	AWRIPPTDTQY
TRBV3-1/TRBV3-2	TRBJ1-4	ASSFMGQGVKLF
TRBV5-8	TRBJ2-3	ASSPTSADTQY
TRBV11-2	TRBJ1-2	ASSLVGGDGYT